A selection of T cell receptor beta chains follows, all from one sample in a study of CD8 T cells in ankylosing spondylitis. Each CDR3 protein gets one entry after TCRdb re-called the 5' RACE reads with MiXCR. The sample records 220,000 or so distinct CDR3 sequences, about 10% being singletons. Sequencing was done on a sample of blood, either unsorted or a sorted T cell fraction (not recorded which). Receptors originate from a male donor with ankylosing spondylitis or in good health (not recorded which). Both conserved end residues are part of each CDR3.

V	length	J	CDR3
TRBV5-1	17	TRBJ2-3	CASSGVGSGASTDTQYF
TRBV28	12	TRBJ1-2	CASSTTTGVYTF
TRBV12-3/TRBV12-4	12	TRBJ1-1	CASSFSYAEAFF
TRBV28	14	TRBJ2-5	CASSWGGNHETQYF
TRBV20-1	14	TRBJ2-2	CSARGDKSTGELFF
TRBV5-6	15	TRBJ1-6	CASSPWTDYNSPLHF
TRBV11-2	18	TRBJ2-3	CASSLRSGVRPSTDTQYF
TRBV6-5	14	TRBJ2-7	CASSSPRSSYEQYF
TRBV27	13	TRBJ2-1	CASSRSTGYQQFF
TRBV11-2	13	TRBJ1-1	CASTKTPNTEAFF
TRBV20-1	14	TRBJ2-2	CSARRRANTGELFF
TRBV20-1	14	TRBJ1-6	CSAYREGGNSPLHF
TRBV5-6	15	TRBJ2-5	CASSLYGSVGETQYF
TRBV7-8	17	TRBJ2-5	CASSLVGGGTEKETQYF
TRBV5-1	16	TRBJ2-1	CASSPEGWSSYNEQFF
TRBV4-2	15	TRBJ2-7	CASSQVFLAGGVQYF
TRBV5-1	15	TRBJ1-2	CASSDGDRLNYGYTF
TRBV20-1	14	TRBJ2-3	CSARDQFLSDTQYF
TRBV20-1	12	TRBJ2-3	CSAGGGTDTQYF
TRBV20-1	14	TRBJ1-5	CSAREARANQPQHF
TRBV24-1	13	TRBJ1-4	CARAGTGDEKLFF
TRBV28	12	TRBJ1-1	CASSSRSTEAFF
TRBV12-3/TRBV12-4	16	TRBJ1-4	CASAAGTFSFNEKLFF
TRBV28	13	TRBJ2-7	CASSTGDLYEQYF
TRBV20-1	14	TRBJ2-1	CSARGQGSHNEQFF
TRBV28	17	TRBJ1-5	CASTLLPPTGGDQPQHF
TRBV7-2	18	TRBJ2-7	CASSLVASGEALSYEQYF
TRBV5-5	13	TRBJ2-6	CASLPSGANVLTF
TRBV27	14	TRBJ1-5	CASSVDSGNQPQHF
TRBV11-1	15	TRBJ2-2	CASSVLTGATGELFF
TRBV7-8	12	TRBJ1-1	CASSFAGGEAFF
TRBV20-1	14	TRBJ2-7	CSARSDRAAYEQYF
TRBV9	15	TRBJ1-4	CASSAEGGGAEKLFF
TRBV29-1	13	TRBJ1-3	CSVVQNSGNTIYF
TRBV7-2	17	TRBJ2-1	CASSFRASGGYYNEQFF
TRBV3-1	14	TRBJ2-7	CASSQTTGDYEQYF
TRBV5-1	14	TRBJ2-3	CASSLERAPDTQYF
TRBV18	15	TRBJ2-1	CASSFRGDRPERQFF
TRBV20-1	12	TRBJ2-5	CSASVAAETQYF
TRBV19	15	TRBJ2-2	CASSIEWGGTGELFF
TRBV5-1	14	TRBJ2-2	CASSPGGNNGELFF
TRBV28	15	TRBJ2-7	CASSVTPGVTYEQYF
TRBV18	13	TRBJ2-1	CASSSPRANEQFF
TRBV12-3/TRBV12-4	15	TRBJ2-3	CASIRGSGNPDTQYF
TRBV29-1	13	TRBJ1-6	CSVSGGGNSPLHF
TRBV9	15	TRBJ1-4	CASSNYAASDEKLFF
TRBV5-6	15	TRBJ1-2	CASTPSLSVPYGYTF
TRBV7-8	17	TRBJ1-1	CASSLGTAVQKNTEAFF
TRBV9	18	TRBJ2-1	CASSVALSPGLEFNEQFF
TRBV5-1	14	TRBJ2-1	CASSLDSARNEQFF
TRBV20-1	15	TRBJ2-7	CSAPHSGTGGYEQYF